The present TCR beta chain was sequenced within a study of blood T cell repertoires in COVID-19. Study as a whole: Italy, Spain and the United States were the sources of the convalescent and acute COVID-19 samples. Nucleic acid was either cDNA or gDNA, and it came from T cells, B-cell-depleted T cells, or PBMCs.

Per the original methods: The authors estimated nucleated cell counts from reference gene primer amplification. Method: immunoSEQ multiplex PCR; TCRdb's copy keeps in-frame clones and lacks some. V and J calls and clone size come straight from that table; D and trimming were deduced from the DNA. The sample has about 120,000 clones, around 89% seen once. This clone was recorded once. The germline V gene has CDR1 SGHAT and CDR2 FQNNGV. This CDR3 has 15 residues. Trimming removed 5 bases from V and 5 bases from J, with 16 bases in between. The sequence came from a man aged 50-60 years with acute or convalescent COVID-19. This chain links TRBV11-2 with TRBJ1-5; D is unresolved. The sequenced material came from peripheral blood. The DNA for the CDR3 is TGTGCCAGCAGCCCGGGTCGGGGAACTTATCAGCCCCAGCATTTT. It translates to CASSPGRGTYQPQHF.